These 15 T cell receptor beta chains were sequenced from one sample in a study of cytomegalovirus exposure and HLA in healthy donors. The PCR made use of 60 Vbeta and 13 Jbeta primers. Measured with immunoSEQ multiplex PCR; TCRdb has only the in-frame clones, and not every one. The sample records 150,000 to 200,000 clones, approximately 82% being singletons. The source material was PBMCs. The receptors were gathered from a woman in her forties in good health and CMV-seropositive.

The gene calls are TRBV5-4 and TRBJ2-7; D gene unclear. Germline V gene lookup returns CDR1 SGHNT and CDR2 YYREEE (reference sequence). The V and J ends lost 0 bases and 2 bases respectively, with 9 bases between them. CDR3 length: 14 residues. DNA of the CDR3: TGTGCCAGCAGCTTGGGGGTAGCTACCTACGAGCAGTACTTC. As protein: CASSLGVATYEQYF.

The V gene is TRBV5-6, the J gene TRBJ1-1, with 9 nucleotides matching TRBD1. Losses at the gene ends were 4 bases for V and 5 bases for J; bases not matched to a gene: 3. Germline V CDR1 and CDR2: SGHDT, YYEEEE. The CDR3 loop spans 13 amino acids. CDR3 amino acids: CASSAGQGTEAFF. Written as DNA, the CDR3 is TGTGCCAGCAGCGCTGGACAGGGGACTGAAGCTTTCTTT.

The chain couples TRBV7-9 to TRBJ2-7, with 8 bases fitting TRBD2. Germline V CDR1 and CDR2: SEHNR, FQNEAQ (reference sequence). Trimming removed 4 bases from V and 2 bases from J; junction bases left unmatched: 10. CDR3 size: 16 residues. The DNA for the CDR3 is TGTGCCAGCAGCTCACGTCCTAGCGGGTCTACCTACGAGCAGTACTTC. Encoded protein: CASSSRPSGSTYEQYF. The entire variable domain, with the rest obtained from reference TRBV7-9 and TRBJ2-7, is as follows: DTGVSQNPRHKITKRGQNVTFRCDPISEHNRLYWYRQTLGQGPEFLTYFQNEAQLEKSRLLSDRFSAERPKGSFSTLEIQRTEQGDSAMYLCASSSRPSGSTYEQYFGPGTRLTVT.

The genes are TRBV5-6 and TRBJ2-3; 8 bases align to TRBD2. V shed 2 bases and J 0 bases; nucleotides not matched to a gene: 2. CDR3 length: 15 residues. Looked up from germline, CDR1 is SGHDT and CDR2 is YYEEEE. CDR3 DNA: TGTGCCAGCAGCTTTGGCGGGAGGAGCACAGATACGCAGTATTTT. This gives the protein CASSFGGRSTDTQYF.

This clone came up a few times. Here the CDR3 reads CASSSLQGHEKLFF. CDR3 coding DNA: TGTGCCAGCAGTTCGCTTCAGGGCCATGAAAAACTGTTTTTT. V and J are TRBV28 and TRBJ1-4, with a tentative D call TRBD1 (5 bases). The V and J ends lost 4 bases and 6 bases respectively, with 12 bases between them. Germline CDR1 is MDHEN and CDR2 is SYDVKM. The CDR3 runs 14 residues.

The chain links TRBV20-1 to TRBJ2-1; weak D call: TRBD2 (6 bases). The CDR3 sequence is 11 residues long. Germline CDR1 reads DFQATT; CDR2 reads SNEGSKA (reference sequence). The V gene lost 0 bases and the J gene lost 16 bases, with 13 bases spanning the gap. The CDR3 DNA reads as TGCAGTGCTAGAGAGACTAGATCAGAATTCTTC. Its translation: CSARETRSEFF.

J is TRBJ2-2 and V is TRBV7-6, with D tentatively TRBD2 (6 bases). The CDR3 is 16 amino acids. Trimming left V 5 bases short and J 4 bases short, with 17 bases between. The germline V gene has CDR1 SGHVS and CDR2 FNYEAQ. CDR3 DNA sequence: TGTGCCAGCAGCCCCGAGACTAGAAGGGTCACCGGGGAGCTGTTTTTT. Translated, it gives CASSPETRRVTGELFF.

The V gene is TRBV28, the J gene TRBJ2-3; the match to TRBD2 covers 8 bases. The CDR3 loop spans 15 amino acids. Trimming cost V 7 bases and J 5 bases; bases outside gene matches: 11. Germline CDR1 is MDHEN and CDR2 is SYDVKM. The CDR3 DNA sequence: TGTGCCAGCACCGGACGGGAGGGCCGGGTAGATACGCAGTATTTT. It encodes CASTGREGRVDTQYF.

This clone came up once. This sequence joins TRBV6-1 and TRBJ2-7, with 9 positions matching TRBD1. Germline lookup yields CDR1 MNHNS and CDR2 SASEGT. This CDR3 spans 14 amino acids. The V gene end was trimmed by 6 bases and the J gene end by 7 bases; junction bases not matched to a gene: 10. The CDR3 bases are TGTGCCAGCAGAACCGGGACAGGGACCAAAGAGCAGTACTTC. Its protein is CASRTGTGTKEQYF.

CDR3 nucleotides: TGTGCCACCCGCGGGGATAATGCCGGTTATGGCTACACCTTC. Amino acids: CATRGDNAGYGYTF. This rearrangement joins TRBV10-3 to TRBJ1-2; unclear D gene. Per the germline V gene, CDR1 is ENHRY and CDR2 is SYGVKD. The V end lost 10 bases, the J end lost 5 bases, and 20 bases lay between the germline ends. The CDR3 spans 14 residues.

The chain uses TRBV7-2 and TRBJ1-5, with 8 bases aligning to TRBD1. The V gene end was trimmed by 1 base and the J gene end by 2 bases; junction bases not matched to a gene: 4. Germline V CDR1 and CDR2: SGHTA, FQGNSA. The CDR3 loop spans 16 amino acids. As DNA, the CDR3 is TGTGCCAGCAGCTTAGAGGACAGGGACGGCAATCAGCCCCAGCATTTT. It is translated as CASSLEDRDGNQPQHF. Based on the CDR3 plus reference TRBV7-2 and TRBJ1-5, the full variable domain is GAGVSQSPSNKVTEKGKDVELRCDPISGHTALYWYRQSLGQGLEFLIYFQGNSAPDKSGLPSDRFSAERTGGSVSTLTIQRTQQEDSAVYLCASSLEDRDGNQPQHFGDGTRLSIL.

The chain joins TRBV30 to TRBJ1-1; 8 bases fit TRBD1. This CDR3 contains 12 residues. V trimming: 1 base; J trimming: 6 bases; junction bases outside the gene matches: 1. The germline V gene encodes CDR1 GTSNPN and CDR2 SVGIG (reference sequence). CDR3 region: CAWSATGAEAFF. CDR3 DNA sequence: TGTGCCTGGAGTGCGACAGGGGCTGAAGCTTTCTTT.

For this clone: Other nucleotide sequences in the sample specify the same CDR3. CDR3 bases: TGCGCCAGCAGTCATGACAGGGGTACAGATACGCAGTATTTT. Translated, it gives CASSHDRGTDTQYF. The chain recombines TRBV5-1 with TRBJ2-3, with 8 bases fitting TRBD1. Germline V gene data show CDR1 as SGHRS and CDR2 as YFSETQ. The CDR3 covers 14 residues. Trimming removed 5 bases from V and 3 bases from J; junction bases left unmatched: 5.

This sequence joins TRBV30 and TRBJ2-1; 7 bases align to TRBD1. This CDR3 has 13 residues. Germline-derived CDR1 and CDR2 are GTSNPN and SVGIG (reference sequence). V lost 2 bases, J lost 6 bases, and 4 bases stayed unmatched. Here the CDR3 DNA reads TGTGCCTGGAGTAGACAGGGTGGCAATGAGCAGTTCTTC. The encoded protein is CAWSRQGGNEQFF.

This chain links TRBV27 with TRBJ2-2; TRBD1 aligns across 10 bases. The CDR3 consists of 23 residues. V shed 0 bases, J shed 4 bases, and the junction held 23 bases outside the gene matches. From germline, CDR1 is MNHEY and CDR2 SMNVEV (reference sequence). In nucleotides, the CDR3 is TGTGCCAGCAGTTTATCCGCCCGGGACAGGGGAGAGTGGGGGTTATCTATCACCGGGGAGCTGTTTTTT. It translates to CASSLSARDRGEWGLSITGELFF.